The 17 T cell receptor beta chains below all came from one sample that was sequenced in a study of T cell responses to AZD1222 COVID-19 vaccine. Assay: immunoSEQ multiplex PCR; the TCRdb copy retains only in-frame clones and omits some. The sample yields about 56,000 clones, more than 75% seen once. Sequencing was performed on peripheral blood, taken on day 0 of AZD1222 vaccination. The receptors originated from an adult in good health.

The genes are TRBV5-1 and TRBJ2-5; D may be TRBD2 (5 bases). This CDR3 comprises 16 residues. Germline V lookup: CDR1 SGHRS, CDR2 YFSETQ. V gave up 0 bases and J gave up 5 bases, with 17 bases separating them. CDR3 nucleotide sequence: TGCGCCAGCAGCTTGGAGGGCGGGCAAATCGGGGAGACCCAGTACTTC. It codes for CASSLEGGQIGETQYF.

This chain uses TRBV2 with TRBJ1-3; D remains ambiguous. Germline assignment: CDR1 SNHLY and CDR2 FYNNEI. Between the trimmed V and J ends, which lost 8 bases and 0 bases, there was a span of 17 bases. The CDR3 consists of 16 residues. The CDR3 region is CASRPAQSRSGNTIYF. The CDR3, as DNA: TGTGCCAGCCGTCCTGCACAGTCTCGCTCTGGAAACACCATATATTTT.

V and J are TRBV7-9 and TRBJ2-2, with 10 bases matching TRBD2. The CDR3 is made up of 17 amino acids. With V trimmed by 3 bases and J by 0 bases, 4 bases remained unmatched. Per germline, CDR1 SEHNR and CDR2 FQNEAQ (reference sequence). CDR3 sequence: CASSFLAGASNTGELFF. The CDR3 DNA sequence: TGTGCCAGCAGCTTCCTAGCGGGAGCTTCGAACACCGGGGAGCTGTTTTTT.

V usage is TRBV5-5 and J usage is TRBJ1-1, with 8 bases identical to TRBD1. The CDR3 is 15 amino acids. The germline gives CDR1 SGHKS, CDR2 YYEKEE (reference sequence). The V segment lost 3 bases and the J segment 8 bases; nucleotides outside the gene matches: 12. The CDR3 spells CASSSQWDRSSEAFF. In nucleotides, the CDR3 is TGTGCCAGCAGCTCCCAATGGGACAGGTCATCCGAAGCTTTCTTT.

This chain connects TRBV29-1 to TRBJ2-2, with 10 bases aligning to TRBD2. The CDR3 totals 15 residues. Per germline, CDR1 SQVTM and CDR2 ANQGSEA. Trimming removed 2 bases from V and 5 bases from J; junction bases left unmatched: 5. CDR3 coding DNA: TGCAGCGTTGAAAAAGCGGGAGGGCCAACCGGGGAGCTGTTTTTT. It codes for CSVEKAGGPTGELFF.

This clone occurred once. The chain uses TRBV19 and TRBJ2-5; TRBD1 matches 7 bases. The germline gives CDR1 LNHDA, CDR2 SQIVND (reference sequence). The CDR3 spans 14 residues. After removal of 6 bases from V and 4 bases from J, the junction contained 8 bases not matched to a gene. CDR3 nucleotides: TGTGCCAGTAGCGATGACAGGGTTGCAGAGACCCAGTACTTC. It translates to CASSDDRVAETQYF. The entire variable domain, with the rest obtained from reference TRBV19 and TRBJ2-5, is as follows: DGGITQSPKYLFRKEGQNVTLSCEQNLNHDAMYWYRQDPGQGLRLIYYSQIVNDFQKGDIAEGYSVSREKKESFPLTVTSAQKNPTAFYLCASSDDRVAETQYFGPGTRLLVL.

The CDR3 DNA sequence: TGTGCCACCAGTGAGGCACGGACAGATTCCTATGGCTACACCTTC. Translating it yields CATSEARTDSYGYTF. This chain links TRBV24-1 with TRBJ1-2; tentative D call: TRBD1 (6 bases). The CDR3 sequence is 15 residues long. Germline lookup yields CDR1 KGHDR and CDR2 SFDVKD. V was clipped by 4 bases and J by 4 bases, with 15 bases between them.

The chain uses TRBV4-2 and TRBJ2-3; D is uncertain. V lost 0 bases to trimming and J lost 2 bases, with 12 bases between them. Germline assignment: CDR1 LGHNA and CDR2 YNFKEQ. The CDR3 totals 16 residues. DNA for the CDR3: TGTGCCAGCAGCCAAGACAATAGGGCAGACACAGATACGCAGTATTTT. It is translated as CASSQDNRADTDTQYF.

Only a few counts were recorded for this clone. V and J are TRBV7-9 and TRBJ1-5; D might be TRBD1 (5 bases). The V and J ends lost 5 bases and 2 bases respectively, with 13 bases between them. CDR1 is SEHNR, CDR2 FQNEAQ, per germline (reference sequence). This CDR3 has 15 residues. This CDR3 reads CASSKDRVGNQPQHF. CDR3 in DNA: TGTGCCAGCAGCAAAGACAGAGTTGGCAATCAGCCCCAGCATTTT.

The V call is TRBV15, the J call TRBJ1-1, with 8 bases matching TRBD1. Losses at the gene ends were 0 bases for V and 2 bases for J; bases not matched to a gene: 2. The CDR3 has 15 amino acids. Germline assignment: CDR1 LNHNV and CDR2 YYDKDF (reference sequence). Here the CDR3 DNA reads TGTGCCACCAGCAGAGATCAGGGGGCCAACACTGAAGCTTTCTTT. Protein sequence: CATSRDQGANTEAFF.

This chain joins TRBV5-4 and TRBJ2-2; 9 bases are a match to TRBD1. The V gene's germline CDR1 is SGHNT and CDR2 YYREEE (reference sequence). J was trimmed by 4 bases and V by 1 base; bases with no gene match: 5. The CDR3 spans 16 residues. The CDR3, as DNA: TGTGCCAGCAGCTTGAAGGGACAGGGAATCACCGGGGAGCTGTTTTTT. Translating it yields CASSLKGQGITGELFF.

The chain joins TRBV6-5 to TRBJ2-1; D possibly corresponds to TRBD1 (7 bases). The germline V and J ends were trimmed by 3 bases and 8 bases, with 14 bases remaining between them. The CDR3 loop spans 14 amino acids. Per the germline V gene, CDR1 is MNHEY and CDR2 is SVGAGI. The CDR3 spells CASSYGQGGDEQFF. The CDR3 DNA reads as TGTGCCAGCAGTTATGGGCAGGGGGGCGATGAGCAGTTCTTC.

The rearrangement uses TRBV28 and TRBJ1-4; no definite D call. The length of the CDR3 is 14 residues. The V gene lost 7 bases and the J gene lost 7 bases, with 16 bases spanning the gap. Germline CDR1 MDHEN, CDR2 SYDVKM. The CDR3 DNA follows: TGTGCCAGCAACACCCTGACGGTGGGTGAAAAACTGTTTTTT. This translates into CASNTLTVGEKLFF.

The chain uses TRBV7-9 and TRBJ2-1, with TRBD1 identical over 8 bases. The CDR3 loop spans 16 amino acids. In germline, CDR1 is SEHNR, CDR2 FQNEAQ (reference sequence). The junction had 11 bases not matched to a gene; V was cut back by 1 base and J by 9 bases. As DNA, the CDR3 is TGTGCCAGCAGCTTAGAATGGCAGGGGGCGCGTGGTGAGCAGTTCTTC. It is translated as CASSLEWQGARGEQFF.

This chain joins TRBV5-1 and TRBJ1-1, with 9 nucleotides matching TRBD1. The CDR3 extends over 15 amino acids. V shed 5 bases, J shed 4 bases, and the junction held 9 bases outside the gene matches. Looked up from germline, CDR1 is SGHRS and CDR2 is YFSETQ. The CDR3 DNA sequence: TGCGCCAGCAGGACCACAGGGGGCGCTTCCACTGAAGCTTTCTTT. This codes for CASRTTGGASTEAFF. The entire variable domain, with the rest obtained from reference TRBV5-1 and TRBJ1-1, is as follows: KAGVTQTPRYLIKTRGQQVTLSCSPISGHRSVSWYQQTPGQGLQFLFEYFSETQRNKGNFPGRFSGRQFSNSRSEMNVSTLELGDSALYLCASRTTGGASTEAFFGQGTRLTVV.

The gene calls are TRBV7-2 and TRBJ2-7, with a possible D match to TRBD2 (5 bases). Germline CDR1 reads SGHTA; CDR2 reads FQGNSA. This CDR3 has 15 amino acids. V lost 1 base to trimming and J lost 1 base, with 11 bases between them. The DNA of the CDR3 is TGTGCCAGCAGCTTAGTGGTTAGCGCTTCCTACGAGCAGTACTTC. This encodes CASSLVVSASYEQYF.

The V and J genes are TRBV19 and TRBJ1-2, with D possibly matching TRBD1 (6 bases). The germline V gene has CDR1 LNHDA and CDR2 SQIVND (reference sequence). V lost 4 bases to trimming and J lost 5 bases, with 17 bases between them. The CDR3 runs to 15 residues. CDR3 loop: CASSNRAGFGYGYTF. The CDR3 DNA reads as TGTGCCAGTAGTAACAGGGCAGGTTTCGGGTATGGCTACACCTTC.